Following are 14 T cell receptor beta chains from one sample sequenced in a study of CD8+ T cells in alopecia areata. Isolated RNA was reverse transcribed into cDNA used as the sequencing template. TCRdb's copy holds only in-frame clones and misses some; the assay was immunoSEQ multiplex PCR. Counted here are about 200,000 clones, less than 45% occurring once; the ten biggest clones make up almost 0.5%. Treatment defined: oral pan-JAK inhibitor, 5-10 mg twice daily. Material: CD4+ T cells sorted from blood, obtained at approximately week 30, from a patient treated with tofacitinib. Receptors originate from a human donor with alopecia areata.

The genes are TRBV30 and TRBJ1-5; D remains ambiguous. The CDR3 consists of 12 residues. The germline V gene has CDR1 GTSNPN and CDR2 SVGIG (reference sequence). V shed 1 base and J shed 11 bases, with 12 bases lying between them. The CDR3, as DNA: TGTGCCTGGAGTGAAGGTTATACAGCCCAGCATTTT. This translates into CAWSEGYTAQHF.

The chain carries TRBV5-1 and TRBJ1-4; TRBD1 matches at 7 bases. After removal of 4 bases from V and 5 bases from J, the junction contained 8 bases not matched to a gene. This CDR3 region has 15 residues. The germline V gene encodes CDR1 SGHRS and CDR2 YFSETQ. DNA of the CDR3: TGCGCCAGCAGCCCGTCCGGGACAGAAAATGAAAAACTGTTTTTT. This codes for CASSPSGTENEKLFF.

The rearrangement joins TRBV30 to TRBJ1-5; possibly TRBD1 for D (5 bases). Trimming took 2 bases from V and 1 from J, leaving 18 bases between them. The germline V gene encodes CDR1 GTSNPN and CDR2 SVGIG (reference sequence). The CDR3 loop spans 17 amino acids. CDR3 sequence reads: CAWSPHGRGVSNQPQHF. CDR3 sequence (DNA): TGTGCCTGGAGTCCTCACGGAAGGGGTGTGAGCAATCAGCCCCAGCATTTT. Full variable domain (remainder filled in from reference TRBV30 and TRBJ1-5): SQTIHQWPATLVQPVGSPLSLECTVEGTSNPNLYWYRQAAGRGLQLLFYSVGIGQISSEVPQNLSASRPQDRQFILSSKKLLLSDSGFYLCAWSPHGRGVSNQPQHFGDGTRLSIL.

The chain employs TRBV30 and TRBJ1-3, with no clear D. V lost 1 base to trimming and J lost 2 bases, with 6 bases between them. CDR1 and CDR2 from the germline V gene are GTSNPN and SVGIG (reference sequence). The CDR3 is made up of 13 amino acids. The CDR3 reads CAWSEGTGNTIYF. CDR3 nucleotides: TGTGCCTGGAGTGAAGGCACTGGAAACACCATATATTTT. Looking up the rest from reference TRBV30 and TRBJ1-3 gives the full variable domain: SQTIHQWPATLVQPVGSPLSLECTVEGTSNPNLYWYRQAAGRGLQLLFYSVGIGQISSEVPQNLSASRPQDRQFILSSKKLLLSDSGFYLCAWSEGTGNTIYFGEGSWLTVV.

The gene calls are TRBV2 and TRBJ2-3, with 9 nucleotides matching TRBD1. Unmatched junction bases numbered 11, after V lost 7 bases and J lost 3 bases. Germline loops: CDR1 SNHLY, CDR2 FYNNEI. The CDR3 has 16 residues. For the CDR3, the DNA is TGTGCCAGCACCCCTCTGGACAGGGGTGGAACAGATACGCAGTATTTT. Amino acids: CASTPLDRGGTDTQYF.

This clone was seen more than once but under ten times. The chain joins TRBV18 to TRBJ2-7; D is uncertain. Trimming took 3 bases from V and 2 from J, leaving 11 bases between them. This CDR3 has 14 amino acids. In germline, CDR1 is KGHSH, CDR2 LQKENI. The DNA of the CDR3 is TGTGCCAGCTCACCCTTCAGTGATACCTACGAGCAGTACTTC. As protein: CASSPFSDTYEQYF.

The chain's CDR3 is CASKQPYKGKNEKLFF. The CDR3 nucleotides read TGCGCCAGCAAACAGCCATACAAGGGGAAAAATGAAAAACTGTTTTTT. The chain uses TRBV5-1 and TRBJ1-4; D perhaps matches TRBD1 (5 bases). Germline V CDR1 and CDR2: SGHRS, YFSETQ. CDR3 length: 16 amino acids. The V end lost 6 bases, the J end lost 5 bases, and 20 bases lay between the germline ends.

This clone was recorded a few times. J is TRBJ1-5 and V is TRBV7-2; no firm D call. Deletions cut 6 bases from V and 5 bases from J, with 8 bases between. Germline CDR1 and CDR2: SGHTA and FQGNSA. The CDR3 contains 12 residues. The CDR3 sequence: CASSEVYQPQHF. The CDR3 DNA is TGTGCCAGCAGTGAGGTCTATCAGCCCCAGCATTTT.

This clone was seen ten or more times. The DNA for the CDR3 is TGCAGCGTGGACACAGGGAATGCAGCTTTCTTT. Translation: CSVDTGNAAFF. The V gene is TRBV29-1, the J gene TRBJ1-1; D perhaps matches TRBD1 (6 bases). The CDR3 runs to 11 residues. V was pared by 6 bases and J by 10 bases, with 15 bases between. The germline CDR1 and CDR2 sequences are SQVTM and ANQGSEA.

CDR3 DNA: TGTGCCAGCTCAGAACTCAGGGGATACGAGCAGTACTTC. It codes for CASSELRGYEQYF. The rearrangement links TRBV18 to TRBJ2-7; D may be TRBD1 (6 bases). Trimming removed 5 bases at V and 4 bases at J, with 12 bases between. The CDR3 contains 13 residues. Germline V gene lookup returns CDR1 KGHSH and CDR2 LQKENI.

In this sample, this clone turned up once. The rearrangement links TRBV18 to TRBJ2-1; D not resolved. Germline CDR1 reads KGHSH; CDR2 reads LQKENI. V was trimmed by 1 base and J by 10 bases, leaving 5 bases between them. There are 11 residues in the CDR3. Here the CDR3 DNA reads TGTGCCAGCTCACCACTTGGGGAGCAGTTCTTC. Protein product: CASSPLGEQFF.

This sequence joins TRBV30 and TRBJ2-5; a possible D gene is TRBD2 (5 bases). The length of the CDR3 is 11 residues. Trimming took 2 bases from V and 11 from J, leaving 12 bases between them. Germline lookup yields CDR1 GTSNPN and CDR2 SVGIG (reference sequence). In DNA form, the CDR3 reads TGTGCCTGGAGTACTGGGAGTGAGCAGTACTTC. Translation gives CAWSTGSEQYF. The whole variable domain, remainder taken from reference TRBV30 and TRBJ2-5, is SQTIHQWPATLVQPVGSPLSLECTVEGTSNPNLYWYRQAAGRGLQLLFYSVGIGQISSEVPQNLSASRPQDRQFILSSKKLLLSDSGFYLCAWSTGSEQYFGPGTRLLVL.

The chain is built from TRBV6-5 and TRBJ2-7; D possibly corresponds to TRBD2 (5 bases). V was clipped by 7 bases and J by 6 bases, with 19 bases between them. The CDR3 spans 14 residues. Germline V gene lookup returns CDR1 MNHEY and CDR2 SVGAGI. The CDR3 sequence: CASTEAKRTGEQYF. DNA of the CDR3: TGTGCCAGCACGGAGGCCAAACGTACGGGCGAGCAGTACTTC.

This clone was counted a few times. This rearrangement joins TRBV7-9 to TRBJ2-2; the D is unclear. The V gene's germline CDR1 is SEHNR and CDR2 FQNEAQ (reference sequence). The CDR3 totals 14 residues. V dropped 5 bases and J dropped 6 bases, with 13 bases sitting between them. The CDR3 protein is CASSPGSYPGELFF. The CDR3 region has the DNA TGTGCCAGCAGCCCCGGCAGTTATCCCGGGGAGCTGTTTTTT.